This T cell receptor beta chain emerged from a study of T cells in Graves' hyperthyroidism and ophthalmopathy. Study-level points and caveats: Ophthalmopathy was identified by the model a median around 6 months ahead of onset.

With 3 bases clipped from V and 5 bases from J, the junction kept 6 bases outside the gene matches. CDR1 and CDR2 (germline): SNHLY, FYNNEI. The CDR3 is 14 amino acids. Uncontrolled infections, other autoimmune diseases, pregnancy or lactation led to exclusion of patients. Orbital computed tomography, thyroid ultrasound, serum thyroxine and TRAb, and clinical symptoms together informed the diagnoses. The source material, RNA transcripts, was used to amplify TCR beta CDR3 regions. When the TCR CDR3 underwent first-round RT-PCR, the HTBI primer set was used. MiXCR, applied by TCRdb to the multiplex PCR reads, yields one record per CDR3 protein. The sample has 600,000 to 650,000 distinct CDR3 sequences, more than 20% seen once; the top ten hold over 30%. The table lists this clonotype with many counts. As yet, its antigen is unknown.

This clonotype was obtained from a man aged 25 to 40 with Graves' ophthalmopathy. The rearrangement uses TRBV2 and TRBJ2-7; 8 positions match TRBD2. The source material was blood. The CDR3 coding sequence is TGTGCCAGCAGTGACCAGCGGGAGCTCGACGAGCAGTACTTC. It specifies CASSDQRELDEQYF.